This TCR beta chain was recovered during a study of blood T cell repertoires in COVID-19 (dated by TCRdb to 2018 to 2021). Regarding the research as a whole: Collaborator samples came from the United States, Italy and Spain and covered acute and convalescent phases of COVID-19. The repertoires were released in a freely available public database meant as a resource for research on the immune response to SARS-CoV-2. The dataset comprised deeply sampled blood TCRbeta repertoires from subjects exposed to, actively infected with, or recovered from COVID-19. Samples were obtained from the ongoing ImmuneRACE study (first 160 participants) and from 1,254 subjects provided by 6 global collaborators. The prospective study material was composed of cDNA or gDNA derived from T cells, B-cell-depleted T cells, or PBMCs. HLA class I and class II types, where available, came from metadata supplied by the sample provider rather than from assay-based typing. Nearly every sample came with metadata listing a de-identified subject ID, COVID-19 status, age in years and sex. Broad study findings and their caveats: How much clinical and demographic metadata was included differed by source and by participant, and the metadata was provided uncurated.

With respect to this clone: The antigen it recognizes is unknown. It has no much larger one-base neighbor in the sample; base qualities were not kept.

Whole blood was collected in K2EDTA tubes by collaborating institutions according to the institutions' own protocols. For TCRbeta analysis, collaborator samples were shipped as frozen whole blood, as isolated PBMCs, or as DNA extracted from either sample type. The immunoSEQ Assay, a bias-controlled multiplex PCR, was used to amplify TCRbeta CDR3 regions from genomic DNA. In the paper's pipeline: The number of nucleated cells in each sample was estimated by amplification of reference gene primers within the assay. To quantify the absolute abundance of each unique TCRbeta CDR3 rearrangement, sequence reads were collapsed and filtered. Productive Simpson clonality was computed per sample as the square root of Simpson's diversity index over productive rearrangements. Not all clones reach the TCRdb copy of this immuneACCESS table, which keeps in-frame sequences only. Checked studies attribute under half of the gap to unresolved V genes and leave the rest unexplained. The V and J calls and the clone size are those of that table, but D and trimming were determined from the DNA. The sample table records approximately 24,000 clones; 85% to 95% of these occur just once. Around 2% of the sample is held by the ten biggest clonotypes.

For this chain, trimming is 8 bases at the V end and 7 bases at the J end, and the number of junction bases without a gene match is 10. Via the germline V gene, CDR1 is SNHLY and CDR2 FYNNEI. The CDR3 sequence holds 13 residues, the cysteine and phenylalanine included. Solely the CDR3 DNA is kept, with 39 bases framed from the first base. The TCR comes from a human donor in a cohort sampled during active COVID-19. The receptor chain draws on TRBV2 and TRBJ2-7; TRBD1 aligns with 8 central bases. Specimen: peripheral blood. In nucleotide form, the sequence is TGTGCCAGCTTCCAGGACAGGGCTAGAGAGCAGTACTTC. This gives the protein CASFQDRAREQYF.